A single sample gave rise to the 8 T cell receptor beta chains below, sequenced in a study of CD8 T cells in ankylosing spondylitis. Each CDR3 protein is one row after TCRdb ran MiXCR on the 5' RACE reads. The profile shows about 260,000 distinct CDR3 sequences, 20% to 30% of them singletons. Specimen: blood, either unsorted or a sorted T cell fraction (not recorded which). The receptors were sampled from a male donor with ankylosing spondylitis or in good health (not recorded which).

This clonotype was counted only a few times. The rearrangement joins TRBV12-3 or TRBV12-4 to TRBJ2-3; D gene unclear. This CDR3 is 13 amino acids long. V was pared by 2 bases and J by 6 bases, with 9 bases between. CDR3 loop: CASSLLQSDTQYF. The CDR3 DNA reads as TGTGCCAGCAGTTTATTGCAGTCCGATACGCAGTATTTT.

The genes are TRBV25-1 and TRBJ1-6; D is ambiguous. Germline CDR1 is MGHDK and CDR2 is SYGVNS. The V gene lost 8 bases and the J gene lost 9 bases, with 17 bases spanning the gap. CDR3 size: 14 residues. DNA for the CDR3: TGTGCCAGCGGAAGTGGTTTTTATGGTTCACCCCTCCACTTT. It encodes CASGSGFYGSPLHF.

V usage is TRBV5-4 and J usage is TRBJ2-1, with D possibly being TRBD1 or TRBD2 (5 bases each). Germline V gives CDR1 SGHNT, CDR2 YYREEE (reference sequence). V lost 3 bases and J lost 10, with 8 bases in between. This CDR3 is built from 11 residues. For the CDR3, the DNA is TGTGCCAGCAGCTGGGACGCAGAGCAGTTCTTC. It specifies CASSWDAEQFF. The full variable domain, with the rest looked up from reference TRBV5-4 and TRBJ2-1, is ETGVTQSPTHLIKTRGQQVTLRCSSQSGHNTVSWYQQALGQGPQFIFQYYREEENGRGNFPPRFSGLQFPNYSSELNVNALELDDSALYLCASSWDAEQFFGPGTRLTVL.

This clonotype occurred a few times. CDR3 bases: TGCAGCGCCCTACGACAGACCCGCGGCTACACCTTC. It yields the protein CSALRQTRGYTF. The chain has TRBV29-1 and TRBJ1-2, with D possibly matching TRBD1 (5 bases). CDR1 SQVTM and CDR2 ANQGSEA come from the germline V gene. The V end lost 7 bases, the J end lost 8 bases, and 17 bases lay between the germline ends. The CDR3 has 12 amino acids.

This clonotype has only a few counts. The gene calls are TRBV9 and TRBJ2-1; D call uncertain. This CDR3 is built from 12 residues. Germline values: CDR1 SGDLS, CDR2 YYNGEE. The V and J ends lost 3 bases and 7 bases respectively, with 8 bases between them. The CDR3 here is CASSGEGNEQFF. The CDR3 DNA reads as TGTGCCAGCAGCGGGGAAGGTAATGAGCAGTTCTTC.

The chain's CDR3 is CSAAESGYTF. The CDR3 DNA is TGCAGCGCCGCCGAGAGCGGCTACACCTTC. The genes are TRBV29-1 and TRBJ1-2; unclear D gene. The CDR3 is 10 residues long. The V gene's germline CDR1 is SQVTM and CDR2 ANQGSEA. The germline V and J ends were trimmed by 7 bases and 8 bases, with 11 bases remaining between them.

This clonotype was counted only a few times. The chain joins TRBV29-1 to TRBJ1-1; D is uncertain. CDR3 length: 13 residues. The V gene lost 6 bases and the J gene lost 6 bases, with 17 bases spanning the gap. The germline V gene encodes CDR1 SQVTM and CDR2 ANQGSEA. The CDR3 DNA is TGCAGCGTCCGGTCGGTTTTAAGGGCTGAAGCTTTCTTT. Translated, it gives CSVRSVLRAEAFF.

The sample holds many counts of this clonotype. The chain combines TRBV29-1 with TRBJ2-1; D assignment may be TRBD1 or TRBD2 (5 bases each). Per the germline V gene, CDR1 is SQVTM and CDR2 is ANQGSEA. With 6 bases removed from V and 3 bases from J, the gap between germline ends came to 9 bases. The length of the CDR3 is 12 residues. The CDR3 bases are TGCAGCGTGTGGGGGAACTACAATGAGCAGTTCTTC. Translating it yields CSVWGNYNEQFF.